This TCR beta chain is from a study of post-analysis software for immune sequencing data. Study-wide results and limits: Comparison of patients with controls showed four or five TRBV segments more frequent in patients, TRBV5-6, TRBV5-1 and TRBV20-1 among them. Same-batch samples co-clustered strongly by F measure.

A note on this clonotype: Antigen specificity is unknown.

Carried by the TCR beta cDNA libraries were unique molecular identifiers. A single record per CDR3 protein comes from TCRdb applying MiXCR to the PCR reads. This table has fewer than 700,000 distinct CDR3 sequences, 44% appearing once. This CDR3 region has 12 residues. The V gene lost 6 bases and the J gene lost 4 bases, with 9 bases spanning the gap. Germline values: CDR1 MNHEY, CDR2 SMNVEV (reference sequence). The sequence derives from a girl aged 10 to 17 with multiple sclerosis. Sequenced sample: blood. The rearrangement links TRBV27 to TRBJ1-1; D unclear. The CDR3 reads CASSLGITEAFF. Written as DNA, the CDR3 is TGTGCCAGCAGCCTCGGGATCACTGAAGCTTTCTTT.